Each of the 2 T cell receptor beta chains below was sequenced from the same sample in a study of somatic mutations in cytotoxic T cells in rheumatoid arthritis. Clones were sequenced by immunoSEQ multiplex PCR, and TCRdb holds only the in-frame ones, with some missing. The sample consists of 3,500 or so clones, 65% to 85% of them appearing once. The sample comprised CD8+ T cells sorted from blood. Receptors originate from a man aged 50-59 years with rheumatoid arthritis.

The chain combines TRBV6-1 with TRBJ1-5; 7 bases are a match to TRBD1. The trim removed 6 bases at V and 3 bases at J, leaving 2 bases unmatched. CDR1 and CDR2 from the germline V gene are MNHNS and SASEGT. The CDR3 is 13 amino acids. CDR3 DNA: TGTGCCAGCAGAGGGACAGACAATCAGCCCCAGCATTTT. This translates into CASRGTDNQPQHF.

The rearrangement uses TRBV27 and TRBJ2-2; D is possibly TRBD2 (5 bases). CDR1 and CDR2 from the germline V gene are MNHEY and SMNVEV (reference sequence). The CDR3 contains 13 residues. Trimming took off 2 bases at V and 5 bases at J, with 6 bases between the two ends. CDR3 region: CASSLGGTGELFF. CDR3 nucleotide sequence: TGTGCCAGCAGTTTAGGAGGTACCGGGGAGCTGTTTTTT.